This T cell receptor beta chain was identified during a study of T cells in women clearing cervical HPV infection. Germline V gene lookup returns CDR1 ENHRY and CDR2 SYGVKD. Trimming left V 7 bases short and J 3 bases short, with 15 bases between. The CDR3 is made up of 14 amino acids. To note about this clone: With the read ending 3 residues before the CDR3 end, the germline J gene is used to fill in that end.

Profiling relied on immunoSEQ multiplex PCR, and the TCRdb table lists in-frame clones only, not all of them. The sample includes under 50,000 clones. The receptor comes from a woman between 18 and 70 years old with a cervical HPV16 infection that either progressed to CIN3+ or cleared (not recorded which). The material sequenced was blood buffy coat. The V gene is TRBV10-3, the J gene TRBJ2-5; D possibly corresponds to TRBD1 (6 bases). The CDR3 region is CAITEDSSEETQYF. CDR3 bases read: TGTGCCATCACCGAGGACAGCTCAGAAGAGACC.